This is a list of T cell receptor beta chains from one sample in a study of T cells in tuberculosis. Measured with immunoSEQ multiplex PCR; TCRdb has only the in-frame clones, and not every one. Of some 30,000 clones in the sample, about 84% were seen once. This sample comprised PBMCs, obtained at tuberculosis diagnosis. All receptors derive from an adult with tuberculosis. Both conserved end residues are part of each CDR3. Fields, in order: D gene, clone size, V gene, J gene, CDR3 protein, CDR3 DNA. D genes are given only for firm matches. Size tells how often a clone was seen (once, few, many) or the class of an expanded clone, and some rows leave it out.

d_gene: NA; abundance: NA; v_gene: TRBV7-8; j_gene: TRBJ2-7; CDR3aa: CASSPRPGFEQYF; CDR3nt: TGTGCCAGCAGCCCAAGGCCAGGGTTCGAGCAGTACTTC
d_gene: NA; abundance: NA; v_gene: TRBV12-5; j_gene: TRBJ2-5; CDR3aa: CASGGQTQETQYF; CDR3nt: TGTGCTAGTGGAGGACAGACTCAAGAGACCCAGTACTTC
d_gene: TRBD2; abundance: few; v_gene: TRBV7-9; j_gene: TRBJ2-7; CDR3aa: CASSLGGGGGRAYEQYF; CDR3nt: TGTGCCAGCAGCTTAGGGGGCGGTGGCGGGAGGGCCTACGAGCAGTACTTC
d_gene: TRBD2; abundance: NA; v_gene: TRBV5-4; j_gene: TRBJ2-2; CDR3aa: CASSQIAGGPPGELFF; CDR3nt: TGTGCCAGCAGTCAAATAGCGGGGGGGCCTCCCGGGGAGCTGTTTTTT
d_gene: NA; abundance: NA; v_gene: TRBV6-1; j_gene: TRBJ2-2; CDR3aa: CASTGSDPGELFF; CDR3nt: TGTGCCAGTACAGGGTCGGACCCCGGGGAGCTGTTTTTT
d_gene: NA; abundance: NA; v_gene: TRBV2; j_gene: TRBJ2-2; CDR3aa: CASTGGLGGELFF; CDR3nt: TGTGCCAGCACTGGGGGCCTTGGCGGGGAGCTGTTTTTT
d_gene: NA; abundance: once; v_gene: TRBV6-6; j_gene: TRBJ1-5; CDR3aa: CATQGPEPQHF; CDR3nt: TGTGCCACCCAGGGCCCCGAGCCCCAGCATTTT
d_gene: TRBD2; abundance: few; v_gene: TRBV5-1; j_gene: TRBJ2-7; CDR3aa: CASRTGTSGFYEQYF; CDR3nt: TGCGCCAGCAGAACCGGGACTAGCGGGTTCTACGAGCAGTACTTC
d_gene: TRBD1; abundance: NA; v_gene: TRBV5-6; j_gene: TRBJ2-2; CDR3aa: CASSRGGPTGELFF; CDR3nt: TGTGCCAGCAGCCGAGGGGGCCCAACCGGGGAGCTGTTTTTT
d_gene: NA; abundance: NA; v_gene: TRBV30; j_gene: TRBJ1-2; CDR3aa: CAWTDGTNYGYTF; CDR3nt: TGTGCCTGGACCGACGGGACTAACTATGGCTACACCTTC
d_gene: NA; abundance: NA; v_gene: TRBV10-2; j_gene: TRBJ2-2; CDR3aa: CASSRQAGELFF; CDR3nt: TGCGCCAGCAGTAGACAGGCCGGGGAGCTGTTTTTT
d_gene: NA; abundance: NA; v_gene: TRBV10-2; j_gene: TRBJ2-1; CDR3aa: CASSEVGTPYNEQFF; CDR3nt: TGCGCCAGCAGTGAGGTCGGGACACCGTACAATGAGCAGTTCTTC
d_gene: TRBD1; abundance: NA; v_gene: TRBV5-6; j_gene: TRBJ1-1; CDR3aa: CASSLQGAAAFF; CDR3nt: TGTGCCAGCAGCTTACAGGGGGCAGCAGCTTTCTTT
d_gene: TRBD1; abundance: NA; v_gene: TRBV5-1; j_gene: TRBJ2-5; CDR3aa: CASSPRGTGVEGETQYF; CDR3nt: TGCGCCAGCAGCCCTAGGGGGACAGGGGTAGAGGGAGAGACCCAGTACTTC
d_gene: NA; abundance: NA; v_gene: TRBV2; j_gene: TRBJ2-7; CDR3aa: CASNAGQTYEQYF; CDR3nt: TGTGCCAGCAACGCAGGGCAAACTTACGAGCAGTACTTC
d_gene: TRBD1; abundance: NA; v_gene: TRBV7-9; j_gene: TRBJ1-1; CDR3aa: CASRQYQGVTTEAFF; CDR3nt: TGTGCCAGCCGCCAATACCAGGGGGTGACCACTGAAGCTTTCTTT
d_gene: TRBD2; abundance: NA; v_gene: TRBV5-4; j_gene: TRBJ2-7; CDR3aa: CASSRIGTSQYEQYF; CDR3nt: TGTGCCAGCAGCCGAATAGGGACTAGCCAATACGAGCAGTACTTC
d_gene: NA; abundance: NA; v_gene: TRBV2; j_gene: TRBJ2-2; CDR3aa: CASNYVYTGELFF; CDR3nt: TGTGCCAGCAATTATGTGTACACCGGGGAGCTGTTTTTT
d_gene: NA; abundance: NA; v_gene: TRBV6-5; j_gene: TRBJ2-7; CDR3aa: CASSHQTTGDYEQYF; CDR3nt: TGTGCCAGCAGCCACCAAACGACAGGAGACTACGAGCAGTACTTC
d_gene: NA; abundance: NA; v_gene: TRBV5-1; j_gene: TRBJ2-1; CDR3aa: CASSASRGQSYNEQFF; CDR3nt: TGCGCCAGCAGCGCAAGTAGGGGACAATCCTACAATGAGCAGTTCTTC
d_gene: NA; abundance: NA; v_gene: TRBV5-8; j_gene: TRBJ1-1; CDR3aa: CASSLRENTEAFF; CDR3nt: TGTGCCAGCAGCTTGCGAGAGAACACTGAAGCTTTCTTT
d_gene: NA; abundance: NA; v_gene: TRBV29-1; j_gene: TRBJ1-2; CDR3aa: CSVDGDGYTF; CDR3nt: TGCAGCGTTGATGGAGATGGCTACACCTTC
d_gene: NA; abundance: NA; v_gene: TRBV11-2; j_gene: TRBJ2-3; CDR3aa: CASSSSVTSTDTQYF; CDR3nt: TGTGCCAGCAGCTCTAGCGTGACTAGCACAGATACGCAGTATTTT
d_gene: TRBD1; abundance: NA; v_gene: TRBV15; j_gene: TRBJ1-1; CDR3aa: CATSSRRTGTVNTEAFF; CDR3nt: TGTGCCACCAGCAGCAGACGAACCGGGACAGTGAACACTGAAGCTTTCTTT
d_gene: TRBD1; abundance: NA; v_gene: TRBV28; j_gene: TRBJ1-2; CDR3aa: CASTLGQGNDGYTF; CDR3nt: TGTGCCAGCACGCTGGGACAGGGTAACGATGGCTACACCTTC
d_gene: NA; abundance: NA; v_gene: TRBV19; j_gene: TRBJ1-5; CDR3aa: CASRTNRVNQPQHF; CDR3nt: TGTGCCAGTAGGACTAACAGGGTGAATCAGCCCCAGCATTTT
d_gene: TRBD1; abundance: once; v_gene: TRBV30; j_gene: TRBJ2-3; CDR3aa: CAWNWAGGTDTQYF; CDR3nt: TGTGCCTGGAACTGGGCAGGGGGCACCGATACGCAGTATTTT
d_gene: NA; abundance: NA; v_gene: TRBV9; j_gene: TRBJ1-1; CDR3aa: CASSRLQGNTEAFF; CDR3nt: TGTGCCAGCAGCCGCCTACAGGGGAACACTGAAGCTTTCTTT
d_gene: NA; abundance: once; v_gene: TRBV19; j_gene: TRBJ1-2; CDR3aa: CASNIGGLDYGYTF; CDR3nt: TGTGCCAGTAATATCGGGGGTTTGGACTATGGCTACACCTTC
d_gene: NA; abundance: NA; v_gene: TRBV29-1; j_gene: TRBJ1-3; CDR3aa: CSVEDPNLQGSGNTIYF; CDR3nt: TGCAGCGTTGAAGATCCTAACCTACAGGGCTCTGGAAACACCATATATTTT